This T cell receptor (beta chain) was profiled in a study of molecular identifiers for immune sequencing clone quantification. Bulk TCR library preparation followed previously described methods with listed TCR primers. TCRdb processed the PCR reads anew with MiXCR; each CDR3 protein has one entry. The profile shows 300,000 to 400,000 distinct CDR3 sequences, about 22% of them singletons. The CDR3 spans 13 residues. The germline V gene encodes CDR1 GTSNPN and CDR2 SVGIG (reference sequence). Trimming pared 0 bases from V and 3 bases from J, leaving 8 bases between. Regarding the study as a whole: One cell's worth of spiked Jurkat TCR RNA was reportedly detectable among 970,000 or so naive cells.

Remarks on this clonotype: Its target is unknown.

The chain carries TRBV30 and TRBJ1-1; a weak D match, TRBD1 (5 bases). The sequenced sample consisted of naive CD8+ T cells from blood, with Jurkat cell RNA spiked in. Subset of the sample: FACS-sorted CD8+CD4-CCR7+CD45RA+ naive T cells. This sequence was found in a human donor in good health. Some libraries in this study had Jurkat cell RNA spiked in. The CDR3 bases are TGTGCCTGGAGTGTCGGGGGAGACACTGAAGCTTTCTTT. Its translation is CAWSVGGDTEAFF. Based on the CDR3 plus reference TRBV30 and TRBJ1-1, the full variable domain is SQTIHQWPATLVQPVGSPLSLECTVEGTSNPNLYWYRQAAGRGLQLLFYSVGIGQISSEVPQNLSASRPQDRQFILSSKKLLLSDSGFYLCAWSVGGDTEAFFGQGTRLTVV.